The present T cell receptor beta chain was sequenced within a study of human T cells and chemical hapten exposure. Study in general: 2% DPC applied to a roughly 2 cm by roughly 2 cm arm area sensitized donors. TCR yield per sample varied, mainly due to pooled library volumes. Findings and limits, study-wide: TCRs exceeding a frequency of 1 in 1000 stayed unchanged under DPC sensitization.

The time point is: pre-sensitization, week 0. Treatment indicated: therapeutic diphenylcyclopropenone sensitization with weekly scalp DPC. A few counts support this clonotype. Its matching antigen is unknown. TCRdb ran MiXCR on the RACE reads and lists one entry per CDR3 protein. The table records about 380,000 distinct CDR3 sequences, 4.5% to 5.5% of them present only once. CDR1 and CDR2 from the germline V gene are LGHNA and YNFKEQ. The CDR3 runs to 18 residues. The V end lost 0 bases, the J end lost 3 bases, and 21 bases lay between the germline ends. The sequence was obtained from a woman in her forties or fifties with alopecia areata. Some clones in this sample may be carry-over from other donors' samples. This chain links TRBV4-2 with TRBJ2-7, with D possibly TRBD1 on 6 matching bases. The sequenced sample was whole blood, obtained in connection with sensitization to the hapten diphenylcyclopropenone (DPC). CDR3 region: CASSQDHGDKPLRYEQYF. As DNA, the CDR3 is TGTGCCAGCAGCCAAGATCATGGGGACAAACCCCTTCGCTACGAGCAGTACTTC.